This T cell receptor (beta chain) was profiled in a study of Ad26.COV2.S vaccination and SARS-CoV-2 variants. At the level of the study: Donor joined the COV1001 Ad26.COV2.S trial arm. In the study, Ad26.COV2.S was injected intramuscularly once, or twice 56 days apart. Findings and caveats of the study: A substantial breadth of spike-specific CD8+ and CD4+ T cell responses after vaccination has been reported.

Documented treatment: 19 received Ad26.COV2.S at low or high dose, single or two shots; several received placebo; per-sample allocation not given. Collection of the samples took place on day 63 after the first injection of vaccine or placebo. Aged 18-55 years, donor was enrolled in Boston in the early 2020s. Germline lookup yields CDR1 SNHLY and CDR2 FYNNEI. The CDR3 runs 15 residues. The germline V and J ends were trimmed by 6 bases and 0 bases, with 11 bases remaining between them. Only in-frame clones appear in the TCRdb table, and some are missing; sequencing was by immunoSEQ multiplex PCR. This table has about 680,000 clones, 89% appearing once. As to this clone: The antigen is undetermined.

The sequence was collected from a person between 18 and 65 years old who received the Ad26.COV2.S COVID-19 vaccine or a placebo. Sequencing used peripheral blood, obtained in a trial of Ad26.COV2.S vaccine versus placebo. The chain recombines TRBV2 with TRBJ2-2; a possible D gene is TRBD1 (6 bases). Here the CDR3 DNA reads TGTGCCAGCAGCAGGGACACTGCGAACACCGGGGAGCTGTTTTTT. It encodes CASSRDTANTGELFF.